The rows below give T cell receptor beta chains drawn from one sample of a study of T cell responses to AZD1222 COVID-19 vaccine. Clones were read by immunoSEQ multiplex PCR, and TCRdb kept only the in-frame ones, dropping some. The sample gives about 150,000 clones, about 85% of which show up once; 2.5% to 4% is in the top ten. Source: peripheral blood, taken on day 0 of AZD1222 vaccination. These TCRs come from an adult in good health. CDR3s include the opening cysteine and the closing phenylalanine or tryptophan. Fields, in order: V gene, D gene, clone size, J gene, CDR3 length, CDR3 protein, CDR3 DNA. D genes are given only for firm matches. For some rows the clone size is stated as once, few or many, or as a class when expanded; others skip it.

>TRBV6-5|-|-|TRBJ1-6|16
CASSYSGGLYNSPLHF
TGTGCCAGCAGTTACTCGGGGGGTCTTTATAATTCACCCCTCCACTTT
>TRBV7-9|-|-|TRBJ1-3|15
CASSLQQGVGNTIYF
TGTGCCAGCAGCTTGCAACAGGGTGTGGGAAACACCATATATTTT
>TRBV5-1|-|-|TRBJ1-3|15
CASSLGADSGNTIYF
TGCGCCAGCAGCTTGGGGGCCGACTCTGGAAACACCATATATTTT
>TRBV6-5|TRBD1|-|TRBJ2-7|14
CASSDDRGSYEQYF
TGTGCCAGCAGCGACGACAGGGGTTCCTACGAGCAGTACTTC
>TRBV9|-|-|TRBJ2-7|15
CASSVVRRSAHEQYF
TGTGCCAGCAGCGTAGTTCGCAGGTCGGCCCACGAGCAGTACTTC
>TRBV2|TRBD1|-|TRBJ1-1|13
CASSGQGNTEAFF
TGTGCCAGCAGTGGACAGGGGAACACTGAAGCTTTCTTT
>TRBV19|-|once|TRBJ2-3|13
CASSTTVTDTQYF
TGTGCCAGTAGCACGACAGTCACAGATACGCAGTATTTT
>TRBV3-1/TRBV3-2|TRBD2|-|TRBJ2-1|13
CASSQMTSGLVVF
TGTGCCAGCAGCCAAATGACTAGCGGTTTGGTGGTCTTC
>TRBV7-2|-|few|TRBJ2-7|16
CASSLGVAGNSHEQYF
TGTGCCAGCAGCTTAGGGGTCGCAGGGAACTCCCACGAGCAGTACTTC
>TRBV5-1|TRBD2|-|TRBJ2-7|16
CASSSITSGGPGEQYF
TGCGCCAGCAGCTCCATAACTAGCGGGGGGCCGGGTGAGCAGTACTTC
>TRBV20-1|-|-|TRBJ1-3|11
CSAFSGNTIYF
TGCAGTGCTTTCTCTGGAAACACCATATATTTT
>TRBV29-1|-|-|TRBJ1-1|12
CSVPAGYTEAFF
TGCAGCGTTCCGGCTGGATACACTGAAGCTTTCTTT
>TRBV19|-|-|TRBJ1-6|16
CASTLTGTVVNSPLHF
TGTGCCAGTACCTTAACCGGGACCGTGGTAAATTCACCCCTCCACTTT
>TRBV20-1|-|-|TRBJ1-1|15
CSASNGQTMNTEAFF
TGCAGTGCTAGTAACGGACAGACCATGAACACTGAAGCTTTCTTT
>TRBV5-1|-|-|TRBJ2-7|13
CASSPRDSYEQYF
TGCGCCAGCAGCCCCAGGGACTCCTACGAGCAGTACTTC
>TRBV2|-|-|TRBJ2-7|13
CASSLTDKYEQYF
TGTGCCAGCAGCTTGACGGACAAATACGAGCAGTACTTC
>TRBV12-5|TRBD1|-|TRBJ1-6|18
CASGPGTGGTDEKSPLHF
TGTGCTAGTGGCCCCGGGACAGGGGGTACCGATGAAAAATCACCCCTCCACTTT
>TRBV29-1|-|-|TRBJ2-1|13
CSVSWTTYNEQFF
TGCAGCGTCTCCTGGACGACCTACAATGAGCAGTTCTTC
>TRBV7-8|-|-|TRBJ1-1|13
CASSKEPNTEAFF
TGTGCCAGCAGCAAAGAACCGAACACTGAAGCTTTCTTT
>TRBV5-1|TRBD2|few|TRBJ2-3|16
CASSEGTSGGFDTQYF
TGCGCCAGCAGCGAGGGGACTAGCGGGGGGTTCGATACGCAGTATTTT
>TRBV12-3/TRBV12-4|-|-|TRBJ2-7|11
CASSAFYEQYF
TGTGCCAGCAGTGCCTTTTACGAGCAGTACTTC
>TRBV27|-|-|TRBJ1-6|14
CASSFDGYNSPLHF
TGTGCCAGCAGTTTTGACGGTTATAATTCACCCCTCCACTTT
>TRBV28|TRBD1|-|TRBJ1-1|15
CASSPRDRGSFGAFF
TGTGCCAGCAGTCCTCGGGACAGGGGGTCTTTTGGAGCTTTCTTT
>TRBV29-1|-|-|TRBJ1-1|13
CGHRVGSNTEAFF
TGCGGCCACAGGGTTGGGTCGAACACTGAAGCTTTCTTT
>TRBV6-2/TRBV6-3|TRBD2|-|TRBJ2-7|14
CASSYGTSGYEQYF
TGTGCCAGCAGTTATGGGACTAGCGGTTACGAGCAGTACTTC
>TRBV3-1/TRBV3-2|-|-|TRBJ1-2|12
CASGDSGYGYTF
TGTGCCAGCGGGGACTCGGGCTATGGCTACACCTTC
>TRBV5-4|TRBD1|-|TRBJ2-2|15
CASSSGDRDTGELFF
TGTGCCAGCAGCTCGGGGGACAGGGACACCGGGGAGCTGTTTTTT
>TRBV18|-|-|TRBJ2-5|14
CASSAALSGETQYF
TGTGCCAGCTCAGCGGCGTTATCGGGAGAGACCCAGTACTTC
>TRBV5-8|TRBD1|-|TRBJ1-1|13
CASSWTGFTEAFF
TGTGCCAGCAGCTGGACAGGGTTCACTGAAGCTTTCTTT
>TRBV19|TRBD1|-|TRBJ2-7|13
CASSTTGRYEQYF
TGTGCCAGTAGTACGACAGGGCGGTACGAGCAGTACTTC
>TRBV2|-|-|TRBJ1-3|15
CASSELTGIGNTIYF
TGTGCCAGCAGCGAATTAACAGGGATCGGAAACACCATATATTTT
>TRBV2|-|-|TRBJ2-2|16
CASSRAGRANTGELFF
TGTGCCAGCTCGAGGGCGGGACGGGCGAACACCGGGGAGCTGTTTTTT
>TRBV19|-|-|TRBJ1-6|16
CASSPAEGAYNSPLHF
TGTGCCAGTAGTCCTGCTGAGGGTGCCTATAATTCACCCCTCCACTTT
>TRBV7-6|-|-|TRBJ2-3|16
CASSLNTPVSTDTQYF
TGTGCCAGCAGCTTAAACACCCCAGTTAGCACAGATACGCAGTATTTT
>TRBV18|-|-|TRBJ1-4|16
CASSLRVGATNEKLFF
TGTGCCAGCTCACTCCGCGTAGGAGCAACTAATGAAAAACTGTTTTTT
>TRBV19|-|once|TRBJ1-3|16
CASSPGTYLSGNTIYF
TGTGCCAGTAGTCCCGGGACGTACCTCTCTGGAAACACCATATATTTT
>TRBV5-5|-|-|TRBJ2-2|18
CASSLFPGGLRGTGELFF
TGTGCCAGCAGCTTGTTTCCGGGGGGCCTACGGGGCACCGGGGAGCTGTTTTTT
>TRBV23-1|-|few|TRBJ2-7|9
CAGYYEQYF
TGCGCCGGGTACTACGAGCAGTACTTC
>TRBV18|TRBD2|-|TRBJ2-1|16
CASSPPELAGGNEQFF
TGTGCCAGCTCACCACCGGAACTAGCGGGGGGGAATGAGCAGTTCTTC
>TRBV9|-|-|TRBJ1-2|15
CASSGGAASDYGYTF
TGTGCCAGCAGCGGAGGGGCGGCGTCTGACTATGGCTACACCTTC